The 29 T cell receptor beta chains below were found in one sample sequenced in a study of T cells in Graves' hyperthyroidism and ophthalmopathy. Regions amplified from RNA transcripts were the TCR beta CDR3 regions. The study used the HTBI primer set for a first-round RT-PCR of the TCR CDR3. MiXCR, run by TCRdb on the multiplex PCR reads, gives a single entry per CDR3 protein. The top ten clones hold approximately 6.4% of a sample with about 600,000 distinct CDR3 sequences, approximately 15% of them seen once. The sample was blood. Every receptor here comes from a young woman with Graves' ophthalmopathy.

A remark on this clonotype: This may be a read error: a much more frequent sequence differs by one nucleotide. J is TRBJ2-7 and V is TRBV6-2 or TRBV6-3, with D possibly being TRBD1 or TRBD2 (6 bases each). V lost 2 bases and J 5 bases, leaving 22 bases between the germline ends. From germline, CDR1 is MNHEY and CDR2 SVGEGT. The CDR3 spans 17 residues. The CDR3 DNA follows: TGTGCCAGCAGTTACGAGTCAGGGGCAGCGGGCCCCCACGAGCAGTACTTC. The encoded protein is CASSYESGAAGPHEQYF.

This clonotype was counted ten times or more. The chain couples TRBV28 to TRBJ2-7; 7 bases line up with TRBD2. The CDR3 sequence is 15 residues long. V dropped 3 bases and J dropped 2; count of bases not matched to a gene: 7. In germline, CDR1 is MDHEN, CDR2 SYDVKM. For the CDR3, the DNA is TGTGCCAGCAGTTTTTTGTCTAGCGGACCCTACGAGCAGTACTTC. It yields the protein CASSFLSSGPYEQYF.

The V call is TRBV6-5, the J call TRBJ1-5; D remains ambiguous. The CDR3 is 15 amino acids. Germline V CDR1 and CDR2: MNHEY, SVGAGI. Trimming shortened V by 2 bases and J by 0 bases, and 8 bases separated the two germline ends. DNA for the CDR3: TGTGCCAGCAGTTACGACCAATATAGCAATCAGCCCCAGCATTTT. It codes for CASSYDQYSNQPQHF.

This clonotype was observed many times. The J gene is TRBJ1-2, the V gene TRBV28, with a tentative D call TRBD1 (6 bases). Germline values: CDR1 MDHEN, CDR2 SYDVKM. There are 12 residues in the CDR3. Trimming removed 7 bases from V and 2 bases from J, with 8 bases in between. The CDR3 nucleotides read TGTGCCAGCAACCAGGGGAACTATGGCTACACCTTC. Translation: CASNQGNYGYTF.

This rearrangement joins TRBV9 to TRBJ2-7; 10 nucleotides line up with TRBD1. V was clipped by 4 bases and J by 4 bases; unmatched bases: 11. There are 16 residues in the CDR3. CDR1 and CDR2 from the germline V gene are SGDLS and YYNGEE. CDR3 in amino acids: CASSPTGGGQGYEQYF. CDR3 nucleotides: TGTGCCAGCAGCCCAACGGGGGGGGGACAGGGGTACGAGCAGTACTTC.

This clonotype occurred many times. The CDR3 DNA is TGTGCCATCAGTCTTGGGACGTTCACCTACGAGCAGTACTTC. This codes for CAISLGTFTYEQYF. The gene calls are TRBV10-3 and TRBJ2-7, with D possibly being TRBD1 or TRBD2 (5 bases each). V gave up 5 bases and J gave up 2 bases, with 13 bases separating them. Looked up from germline, CDR1 is ENHRY and CDR2 is SYGVKD. CDR3 length equals 14 residues.

This chain connects TRBV27 to TRBJ1-5; TRBD1 matches 7 bases. CDR1 and CDR2 from the germline V gene are MNHEY and SMNVEV (reference sequence). J gave up 4 bases and V 2 bases, and 11 bases lay outside the gene matches. The CDR3 runs to 17 residues. CDR3 residues: CASSLTPGQIKNQPQHF. CDR3 bases: TGTGCCAGCAGTTTAACGCCGGGACAGATAAAAAATCAGCCCCAGCATTTT.

This clonotype was picked up many times. The J gene is TRBJ1-1, the V gene TRBV15; D gene ambiguous. The germline gives CDR1 LNHNV, CDR2 YYDKDF (reference sequence). The CDR3 has 16 residues. V was clipped by 1 base and J by 3 bases, with 15 bases between them. This CDR3 is CATSRASTIVYTEAFF. CDR3 coding DNA: TGTGCCACCAGCAGAGCCTCAACGATAGTGTACACTGAAGCTTTCTTT.

This clonotype has a count of ten or more. This chain links TRBV6-5 with TRBJ2-7; 9 bases fit TRBD2. J was trimmed by 6 bases and V by 2 bases; bases with no gene match: 20. The CDR3 extends over 19 amino acids. From germline, CDR1 is MNHEY and CDR2 SVGAGI. This chain's CDR3 is CASSYNLAAGGPHPTEQYF. The CDR3 nucleotides read TGTGCCAGCAGTTACAACCTAGCGGCGGGAGGGCCGCACCCCACCGAGCAGTACTTC.

The chain links TRBV7-9 to TRBJ2-1, with 9 bases aligning to TRBD2. The V and J ends lost 1 base and 2 bases, in that order; junction bases with no gene match: 6. The CDR3 length is 17 residues. Germline V gives CDR1 SEHNR, CDR2 FQNEAQ (reference sequence). The CDR3 coding sequence is TGTGCCAGCAGCTTAGTCTGGCGGGAGGGCCCCTACAATGAGCAGTTCTTC. Translated: CASSLVWREGPYNEQFF.

At least ten counts were recorded for this clonotype. This sequence joins TRBV5-1 and TRBJ2-4, with D unclear. V was shortened by 5 bases and J by 13 bases, with 4 bases between the two germline ends. Per germline, CDR1 SGHRS and CDR2 YFSETQ. This CDR3 contains 8 residues. The CDR3 reads CASRGQYF. CDR3 in DNA: TGCGCCAGCAGAGGACAGTACTTC. The full variable domain, in which reference TRBV5-1 and TRBJ2-4 provide the parts outside the CDR3, is KAGVTQTPRYLIKTRGQQVTLSCSPISGHRSVSWYQQTPGQGLQFLFEYFSETQRNKGNFPGRFSGRQFSNSRSEMNVSTLELGDSALYLCASRGQYFGAGTRLSVL.

This clonotype occurred many times. The chain is built from TRBV20-1 and TRBJ2-5, with D perhaps TRBD1 or TRBD2 (6 bases each). Germline V gene lookup returns CDR1 DFQATT and CDR2 SNEGSKA (reference sequence). Between the trimmed V and J ends, which lost 8 bases and 5 bases, there was a span of 12 bases. This CDR3 spans 11 amino acids. The CDR3 loop reads CSKGGVETQYF. CDR3 nucleotide sequence: TGCAGTAAGGGGGGTGTGGAGACCCAGTACTTC.

In this sample, this clonotype turned up many times. This sequence joins TRBV5-1 and TRBJ2-2; D call uncertain. Germline CDR1 is SGHRS and CDR2 is YFSETQ. Trimming removed 3 bases at V and 0 bases at J, with 6 bases between. The CDR3 runs to 14 residues. The CDR3 reads CASSSPPNTGELFF. CDR3 bases: TGCGCCAGCAGCTCGCCGCCGAACACCGGGGAGCTGTTTTTT. The complete variable domain, with remaining parts taken from reference TRBV5-1 and TRBJ2-2, reads KAGVTQTPRYLIKTRGQQVTLSCSPISGHRSVSWYQQTPGQGLQFLFEYFSETQRNKGNFPGRFSGRQFSNSRSEMNVSTLELGDSALYLCASSSPPNTGELFFGEGSRLTVL.

This clonotype has a count of ten or more. This sequence joins TRBV9 and TRBJ2-5; 9 bases agree with TRBD1. Germline CDR1 and CDR2: SGDLS and YYNGEE. The CDR3 has 15 amino acids. V dropped 0 bases and J dropped 2; count of bases not matched to a gene: 2. The DNA of the CDR3 is TGTGCCAGCAGCGTAGGGGACAGGGAACAAGAGACCCAGTACTTC. This gives the protein CASSVGDREQETQYF.

A word on this clonotype: One end of the junction varies from germline; a read error may be responsible. This sequence joins TRBV4-1 and TRBJ1-1; no reliable D call. Germline-derived CDR1 and CDR2 are MGHRA and YSYEKL. The CDR3 runs to 19 residues. In nucleotides, the CDR3 is TGCGCCAGCAGCCAGGATCCCCCTGGCTCCTTGGTAGGGAACACTGGAGCTTCCTTT. This encodes CASSQDPPGSLVGNTGASF.

This clonotype was seen repeatedly, ten times or more. The CDR3 protein is CASSLGPSGSNNEQFF. The CDR3 bases are TGTGCCAGCAGCTTAGGTCCCAGCGGGAGTAACAATGAGCAGTTCTTC. The chain uses TRBV7-2 and TRBJ2-1; 8 positions agree with TRBD2. J was trimmed by 5 bases and V by 1 base; bases with no gene match: 7. The CDR3 has 16 amino acids. From germline, CDR1 is SGHTA and CDR2 FQGNSA.

This clonotype was recorded at least ten times. The rearrangement joins TRBV19 to TRBJ1-1; D unclear. V was trimmed by 1 base and J by 5 bases, leaving 11 bases between them. There are 14 residues in the CDR3. Germline V gives CDR1 LNHDA, CDR2 SQIVND (reference sequence). The CDR3 loop reads CASSIAIPRTEAFF. The CDR3 nucleotides read TGTGCCAGTAGTATAGCCATACCCAGGACTGAAGCTTTCTTT.

Comments on this clonotype: A much larger clone lies one base from this, so it may be a read error. The chain recombines TRBV20-1 with TRBJ2-3; D not certain. Germline V gene data show CDR1 as DFQATT and CDR2 as SNEGSKA (reference sequence). V was shortened by 6 bases and J by 4 bases, with 17 bases between the two germline ends. The length of the CDR3 is 14 residues. CDR3 sequence reads: CSAVKSAYADTQYF. DNA for the CDR3: TGCAGTGCCGTCAAATCCGCGTACGCAGATACGCAGTATTTT.

In this sample, this clonotype turned up many times. The chain employs TRBV28 and TRBJ2-1; D unresolved. Deletions cut 10 bases from V and 0 bases from J, with 7 bases between. The germline V gene has CDR1 MDHEN and CDR2 SYDVKM. CDR3 length: 12 amino acids. CDR3: CATYGSYNEQFF. The CDR3 nucleotides are TGTGCCACTTATGGCTCCTACAATGAGCAGTTCTTC.

This clonotype was seen repeatedly, ten times or more. The chain carries TRBV7-9 and TRBJ2-5; 7 bases are shared with TRBD1. The ends lost 5 bases at V and 0 bases at J; junction bases unmatched: 9. This CDR3 region has 16 residues. Germline values: CDR1 SEHNR, CDR2 FQNEAQ (reference sequence). DNA of the CDR3: TGTGCCAGCAGCGATTACAGGGGTCCTTACCAAGAGACCCAGTACTTC. This gives the protein CASSDYRGPYQETQYF.

This clonotype was recorded a few times. The V call is TRBV6-1, the J call TRBJ2-5; TRBD1 matches at 11 bases. From germline, CDR1 is MNHNS and CDR2 SASEGT. CDR3 length equals 15 residues. V shed 5 bases and J 5 bases; nucleotides not matched to a gene: 7. The CDR3 sequence: CASSKRDRGYETQYF. The CDR3 DNA follows: TGTGCCAGCAGTAAACGGGACAGGGGGTATGAGACCCAGTACTTC.

Ten or more counts support this clonotype. This sequence joins TRBV18 and TRBJ2-5; possible D gene TRBD2, 5 bases. V lost 4 bases to trimming and J lost 2 bases, with 11 bases between them. The CDR3 length is 14 residues. Germline loops: CDR1 KGHSH, CDR2 LQKENI. In DNA form, the CDR3 reads TGTGCCAGCTCACAGGAGAGCGGACAAGAGACCCAGTACTTC. This encodes CASSQESGQETQYF.

This clonotype was counted between two and nine times. The junction and the germline gene differ at one end; a read error may be behind it. V usage is TRBV29-1 and J usage is TRBJ2-3; the D is unclear. Germline CDR1 and CDR2: SQVTM and ANQGSEA. The CDR3 contains 13 residues. CDR3 sequence (DNA): TGCAGCGTTGAAGACAGGTTCACAGATGCGCAGTATTTT. This gives the protein CSVEDRFTDAQYF.

This chain links TRBV28 with TRBJ2-2, with D unresolved. V was trimmed by 6 bases and J by 7 bases, leaving 9 bases between them. Germline CDR1 and CDR2: MDHEN and SYDVKM. The CDR3 spans 12 residues. The CDR3 protein is CASSRYFGELFF. Here the CDR3 DNA reads TGTGCCAGCAGCCGCTATTTCGGGGAGCTGTTTTTT.

Points on this clonotype: A read error may explain this, as a much larger clone is one base away. The genes are TRBV12-3 or TRBV12-4 and TRBJ1-1; D not resolved. CDR3 size: 16 residues. CDR3 DNA: TGTTCCAGCAAGAAGGGATATAACATACTCAACACTGAAGCTTTCTTT. It encodes CSSKKGYNILNTEAFF.

The V call is TRBV5-1, the J call TRBJ2-5; the match to TRBD2 covers 12 bases. The CDR3 totals 17 residues. Germline loops: CDR1 SGHRS, CDR2 YFSETQ. V was clipped by 0 bases and J by 5 bases; unmatched bases: 8. The CDR3, as DNA: TGCGCCAGCAGCTTGGGCTCTAGCGGGAGGGCCGAGGAGACCCAGTACTTC. Residues: CASSLGSSGRAEETQYF.

In this sample, this clonotype turned up a few times. The chain links TRBV14 to TRBJ2-7; D not resolved. The length of the CDR3 is 16 residues. Per the germline V gene, CDR1 is SGHDN and CDR2 is FVKESK. The V end was cut by 0 bases, the J end by 8 bases, with 20 bases between. CDR3 region: CASSQDLVLNLNQQYF. DNA for the CDR3: TGTGCCAGCAGCCAAGATTTGGTCCTGAACCTCAACCAGCAGTACTTC.

The gene calls are TRBV10-3 and TRBJ2-1; 7 bases match TRBD2. With V trimmed by 4 bases and J by 3 bases, 12 bases remained unmatched. The CDR3 has 17 amino acids. Germline loops: CDR1 ENHRY, CDR2 SYGVKD. Here the CDR3 reads CAISVSGAGIHYNEQFF. CDR3 bases: TGTGCCATCAGTGTATCCGGAGCGGGAATTCACTACAATGAGCAGTTCTTC.

In this sample, this clonotype turned up many times. This chain joins TRBV11-2 and TRBJ1-2; D gene unclear. V was pared by 1 base and J by 3 bases, with 6 bases between. The CDR3 contains 13 residues. Per germline, CDR1 SGHAT and CDR2 FQNNGV. CDR3 sequence: CASSLAVDYGYTF. The CDR3 DNA is TGTGCCAGCAGCTTAGCAGTGGACTATGGCTACACCTTC.